This entry lists 15 T cell receptor beta chains sequenced from one sample in a study of cytomegalovirus exposure and HLA in healthy donors. The PCR made use of 60 Vbeta and 13 Jbeta primers. Generated by immunoSEQ multiplex PCR, the TCRdb table keeps only in-frame clones and is missing some. The table records over 40,000 clones, around three quarters of them present only once. The specimen was PBMCs. Receptors originate from a man under 40 in good health and CMV-seronegative.

This sequence joins TRBV5-4 and TRBJ2-7, with TRBD2 matching 7 bases. Germline CDR1 and CDR2: SGHNT and YYREEE (reference sequence). There are 13 residues in the CDR3. The J segment lost 3 bases and the V segment lost 5 bases, leaving 5 bases of the junction unmatched. CDR3 sequence (DNA): TGTGCCAGCAGGAGATGGGGGGGCTACGAGCAGTACTTC. This translates into CASRRWGGYEQYF.

The chain couples TRBV6-1 to TRBJ1-5; a weak D match, TRBD1 (6 bases). Germline V gene data show CDR1 as MNHNS and CDR2 as SASEGT. The CDR3 is 14 amino acids. Trimming took 3 bases from V and 11 from J, leaving 17 bases between them. This CDR3 is CASSDNGGAVSQHF. For the CDR3, the DNA is TGTGCCAGCAGTGATAACGGGGGGGCAGTGTCCCAGCATTTT.

The chain joins TRBV5-1 to TRBJ2-2; D may be TRBD1 (6 bases). Germline-derived CDR1 and CDR2 are SGHRS and YFSETQ. Deletions cut 0 bases from V and 0 bases from J, with 18 bases between. CDR3 length equals 19 residues. The CDR3, as DNA: TGCGCCAGCAGCTTGGTCCCAAGGGGGAGCGGACCGAACACCGGGGAGCTGTTTTTT. It yields the protein CASSLVPRGSGPNTGELFF.

The chain employs TRBV5-1 and TRBJ2-5, with D perhaps TRBD2 (6 bases). V gave up 4 bases and J gave up 4 bases, with 8 bases separating them. This CDR3 has 12 amino acids. Per the germline V gene, CDR1 is SGHRS and CDR2 is YFSETQ. The CDR3 loop reads CASSRGSETQYF. DNA of the CDR3: TGCGCCAGCAGCCGGGGGTCAGAGACCCAGTACTTC.

The V gene is TRBV7-9, the J gene TRBJ2-5; 12 nucleotides match TRBD2. Germline V gene sequence: CDR1 SEHNR, CDR2 FQNEAQ (reference sequence). This CDR3 is built from 15 residues. The trim removed 4 bases at V and 5 bases at J, leaving 5 bases unmatched. DNA for the CDR3: TGTGCCAGCAGCTCGACTAGCGGGAGATTGGAGACCCAGTACTTC. Its protein product is CASSSTSGRLETQYF.

The chain has TRBV5-1 and TRBJ1-4, with 10 bases identical to TRBD1. This CDR3 contains 15 residues. Germline V CDR1 and CDR2: SGHRS, YFSETQ. The trim removed 0 bases at V and 8 bases at J, leaving 4 bases unmatched. CDR3 DNA sequence: TGCGCCAGCAGCTTGGGCGGGACAGGGGACGAAAAACTGTTTTTT. The encoded protein is CASSLGGTGDEKLFF.

This chain links TRBV7-9 with TRBJ2-1; 10 bases map to TRBD2. The germline CDR1 and CDR2 sequences are SEHNR and FQNEAQ (reference sequence). V trimming: 1 base; J trimming: 8 bases; junction bases outside the gene matches: 11. The length of the CDR3 is 17 residues. The CDR3 nucleotides read TGTGCCAGCAGCTTAGAAGCGGGAGGGGTGATTGGCTATGAGCAGTTCTTC. It codes for CASSLEAGGVIGYEQFF.

By proportion, this clone is medium-sized. The gene calls are TRBV6-1 and TRBJ1-5; D is ambiguous. Germline V CDR1 and CDR2: MNHNS, SASEGT. Trimming removed 1 base from V and 4 bases from J, with 14 bases in between. The CDR3 totals 16 residues. The CDR3 DNA reads TGTGCCAGCAGTGAAGAGATTGGGCAGCCAAATCAGCCCCAGCATTTT. Amino acids: CASSEEIGQPNQPQHF.

The gene calls are TRBV27 and TRBJ2-2, with 7 bases lining up with TRBD2. This CDR3 contains 14 residues. The J segment lost 6 bases and the V segment lost 3 bases, leaving 4 bases of the junction unmatched. Germline values: CDR1 MNHEY, CDR2 SMNVEV (reference sequence). The CDR3 DNA follows: TGTGCCAGCAGTTTTGGCGGGAGCGCCGGGGAGCTGTTTTTT. Translation gives CASSFGGSAGELFF.

This clone is a singleton in its sample. The chain has TRBV4-2 and TRBJ2-1; 9 bases are a match to TRBD2. This CDR3 spans 19 amino acids. Germline values: CDR1 LGHNA, CDR2 YNFKEQ. V lost 1 base and J lost 5; bases outside the gene matches: 15. CDR3 nucleotides: TGTGCCAGCAGCCAAGTTAAAGGATTGGCGGGACTAGCACACAATGAGCAGTTCTTC. Its translation: CASSQVKGLAGLAHNEQFF.

The CDR3 region has the DNA TGTGCCATCAGCTTCCCCGGGACTAGCCCACACAATGAGCAGTTCTTC. Encoded protein: CAISFPGTSPHNEQFF. The rearrangement uses TRBV10-3 and TRBJ2-1; 9 bases line up with TRBD2. V gave up 6 bases and J gave up 5 bases; unmatched junction bases: 11. Germline V gene lookup returns CDR1 ENHRY and CDR2 SYGVKD. The CDR3 contains 16 residues.

The chain combines TRBV10-3 with TRBJ1-2, with 7 positions matching TRBD1. CDR3 length equals 15 residues. In germline, CDR1 is ENHRY, CDR2 SYGVKD. V dropped 4 bases and J dropped 0; count of bases not matched to a gene: 5. CDR3: CAISGGQETNYGYTF. In nucleotides, the CDR3 is TGTGCCATCAGTGGAGGACAGGAGACTAACTATGGCTACACCTTC.

The genes are TRBV9 and TRBJ2-3, with 8 bases aligning to TRBD2. The CDR3 is 22 residues long. From germline, CDR1 is SGDLS and CDR2 YYNGEE. The V and J ends lost 1 base and 2 bases, in that order; junction bases with no gene match: 24. CDR3 amino acids: CASSVSSLAGETSGRNTDTQYF. Written as DNA, the CDR3 is TGTGCCAGCAGCGTAAGTTCGTTGGCTGGAGAAACTAGCGGACGCAACACAGATACGCAGTATTTT.

The J gene is TRBJ1-5, the V gene TRBV5-1, with 7 bases identical to TRBD1. J was trimmed by 0 bases and V by 0 bases; bases with no gene match: 3. Per the germline V gene, CDR1 is SGHRS and CDR2 is YFSETQ. The CDR3 is 16 residues long. The CDR3, as DNA: TGCGCCAGCAGCTTGGCGGGGACAGATAGCAATCAGCCCCAGCATTTT. Amino acids: CASSLAGTDSNQPQHF.

This sequence joins TRBV15 and TRBJ2-1; 8 positions agree with TRBD2. V trimming: 4 bases; J trimming: 2 bases; junction bases outside the gene matches: 7. Germline V gene data show CDR1 as LNHNV and CDR2 as YYDKDF (reference sequence). The CDR3 has 16 residues. The CDR3 region is CATSNILAGTYNEQFF. For the CDR3, the DNA is TGTGCCACCAGCAATATCCTAGCGGGCACCTACAATGAGCAGTTCTTC.